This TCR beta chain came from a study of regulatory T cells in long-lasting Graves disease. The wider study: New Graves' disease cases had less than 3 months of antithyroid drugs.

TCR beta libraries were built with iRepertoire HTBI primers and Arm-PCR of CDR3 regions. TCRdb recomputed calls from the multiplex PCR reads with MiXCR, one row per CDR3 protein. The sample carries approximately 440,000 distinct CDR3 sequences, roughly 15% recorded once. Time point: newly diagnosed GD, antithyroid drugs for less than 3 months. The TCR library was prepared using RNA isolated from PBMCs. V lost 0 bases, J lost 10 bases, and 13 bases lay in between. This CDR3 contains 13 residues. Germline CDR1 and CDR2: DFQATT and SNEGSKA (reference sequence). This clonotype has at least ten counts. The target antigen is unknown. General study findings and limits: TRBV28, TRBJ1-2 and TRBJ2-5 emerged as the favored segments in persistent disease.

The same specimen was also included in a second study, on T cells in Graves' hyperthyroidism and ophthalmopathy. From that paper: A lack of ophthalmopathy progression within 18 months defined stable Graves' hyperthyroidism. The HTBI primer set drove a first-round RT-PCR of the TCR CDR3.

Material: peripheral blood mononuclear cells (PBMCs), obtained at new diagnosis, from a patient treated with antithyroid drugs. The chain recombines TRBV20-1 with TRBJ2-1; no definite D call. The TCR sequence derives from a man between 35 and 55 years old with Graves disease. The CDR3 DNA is TGCAGTGCTAGAGATTCCGCGACTCCAGAGCAGTTCTTC. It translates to CSARDSATPEQFF.